The clone carrying this TCR beta chain was seen at least ten times. The data belong to a study of tumor-infiltrating lymphocytes in primary liver carcinoma. The researchers produced TCR beta cDNA from roughly 500 ng total RNA with a constant-region primer. Employing slightly modified ARM-PCR, three nested multiplex PCR rounds were run, and these gave rise to the TCR beta libraries. The first two PCR rounds used TRBV1-TRBV30 forward primers with a C-beta reverse primer, nine to eleven cycles each. MiXCR, run by TCRdb on the multiplex PCR reads, gives a single entry per CDR3 protein. The sample yields roughly 53,000 distinct CDR3 sequences, about 70% seen once. V lost 7 bases to trimming and J lost 5 bases; unmatched junction nucleotides: 8. Per germline, CDR1 MNHNY and CDR2 SVGAGI (reference sequence). The CDR3 is 14 residues long. Between roughly 17 and 33 mg of unsorted bulk tissue served as the source from which RNA and DNA were co-extracted. The patients had histopathologically diagnosed primary liver carcinoma, and their disease was treated by surgical resection.

V gene TRBV6-6 combines with J gene TRBJ2-7; 10 nucleotides agree with TRBD1. Sequences were obtained from liver tumor tissue from sampling region 2. Stated subset: tumor region T2, inferior pole. This TCR came from a man aged 40-50 years with primary liver carcinoma and hepatitis B virus infection. The CDR3 DNA reads as TGTGCCAGCACTTGGACAGGGGGAAACCACGAGCAGTACTTC. It encodes CASTWTGGNHEQYF.